The TCR beta chain under discussion was sequenced for a study of blood T cell repertoires in COVID-19. V was trimmed by 6 bases and J by 8 bases, leaving 14 bases between them. The CDR3 has 12 amino acids. The protocol was immunoSEQ multiplex PCR, while the TCRdb copy is restricted to in-frame clones and leaves out a portion. The profile shows about 170,000 clones, more than 65% of them singletons. The sample was peripheral blood. The receptor comes from a man between 65 and 85 years old with active or convalescent COVID-19. V is TRBV12-3 or TRBV12-4 and J is TRBJ2-7; TRBD2 is a possible D gene (6 bases). This chain's CDR3 is CASSGGDRQQYF. Here the CDR3 DNA reads TGTGCCAGCAGCGGAGGGGATAGGCAGCAGTACTTC.